A selection of T cell receptor beta chains follows, all from one sample in a study of beta chain features in type 1 diabetes. Some clones are missing from TCRdb's copy, which holds only in-frame ones; the method was immunoSEQ multiplex PCR. Of more than 100,000 clones in the sample, about a sixth were seen once. Input material: central memory CD4+ T cells from blood. The source of these receptors is a man aged 25 to 40 with type 1 diabetes. The CDR3 runs from the conserved cysteine through the conserved F or W. D genes are given only for firm matches. Not every row has a clone size; where given, it reads once, few, many or a size class.

clone_size	cdr3_length	v_call	j_call	d_call	cdr3_aa	cdr3_nt
few	13	TRBV29-1	TRBJ2-2	.	CSVAGTDTGELFF	TGCAGCGTTGCCGGGACCGACACCGGGGAGCTGTTTTTT
.	12	TRBV9	TRBJ1-1	.	CASSHGGTEAFF	TGTGCCAGCAGCCACGGAGGCACTGAAGCTTTCTTT
many	17	TRBV18	TRBJ1-1	.	CASSPISGAGLFAEAFF	TGTGCCAGCTCACCAATCTCAGGGGCCGGTTTATTTGCTGAAGCTTTCTTT
few	15	TRBV10-3	TRBJ2-5	TRBD2	CAISESGSGGETQYF	TGTGCCATCAGTGAATCGGGTAGCGGGGGAGAGACCCAGTACTTC
.	14	TRBV28	TRBJ1-2	.	CASNVEGLNYGYTF	TGTGCCAGCAACGTCGAAGGACTTAACTATGGCTACACCTTC
few	17	TRBV7-2	TRBJ2-3	TRBD2	CASSLESPSGGRDTQYF	TGTGCCAGCAGCTTAGAGTCGCCTAGCGGGGGGCGGGATACGCAGTATTTT
few	14	TRBV19	TRBJ1-5	.	CASSIDRGKGPQHF	TGTGCCAGTAGTATAGACAGGGGCAAAGGGCCCCAGCATTTT
.	13	TRBV9	TRBJ1-3	.	CASSVDPGNTIYF	TGTGCCAGCAGCGTAGATCCTGGAAACACCATATATTTT
.	13	TRBV6-5	TRBJ1-1	.	CASSRDWVAEAFF	TGTGCCAGCAGCCGAGACTGGGTCGCTGAAGCTTTCTTT
few	17	TRBV23-1	TRBJ1-2	.	CASSQEIARRGKYGYTF	TGCGCCAGCAGTCAAGAAATCGCGAGGAGGGGGAAGTATGGCTACACCTTC
many	15	TRBV7-9	TRBJ2-3	.	CASSLDGMITDTQYF	TGTGCCAGCAGTCTGGACGGGATGATCACAGATACGCAGTATTTT